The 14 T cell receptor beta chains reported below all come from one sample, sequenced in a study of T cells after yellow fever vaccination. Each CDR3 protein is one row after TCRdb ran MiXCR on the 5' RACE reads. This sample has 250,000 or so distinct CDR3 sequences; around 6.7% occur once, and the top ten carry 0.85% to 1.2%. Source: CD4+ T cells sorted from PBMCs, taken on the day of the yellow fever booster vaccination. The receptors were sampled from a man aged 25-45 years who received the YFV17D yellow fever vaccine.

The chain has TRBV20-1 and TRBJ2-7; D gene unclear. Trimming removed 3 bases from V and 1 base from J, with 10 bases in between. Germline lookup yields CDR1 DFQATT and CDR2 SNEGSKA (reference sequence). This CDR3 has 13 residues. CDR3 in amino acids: CSARNPQSYEQYF. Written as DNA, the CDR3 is TGCAGTGCTAGGAACCCCCAGTCCTACGAGCAGTACTTC.

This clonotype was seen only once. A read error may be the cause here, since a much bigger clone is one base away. The CDR3 nucleotides are TGTGCCAGCAGAAAACCGGGACATGGGTGGAATGAGCAGTTCTTC. Translated: CASRKPGHGWNEQFF. The rearrangement joins TRBV27 to TRBJ2-1, with D maybe TRBD1 (6 bases). This CDR3 is built from 15 residues. V gave up 6 bases and J gave up 7 bases, with 19 bases separating them. Germline V gene data show CDR1 as MNHEY and CDR2 as SMNVEV (reference sequence).

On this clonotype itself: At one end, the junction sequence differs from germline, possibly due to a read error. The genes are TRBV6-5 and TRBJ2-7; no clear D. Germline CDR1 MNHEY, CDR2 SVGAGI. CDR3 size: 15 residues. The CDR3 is CTSSYDPSAFYEQYF. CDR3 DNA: TGTACCAGCAGTTACGACCCCTCAGCATTTTACGAGCAGTACTTC.

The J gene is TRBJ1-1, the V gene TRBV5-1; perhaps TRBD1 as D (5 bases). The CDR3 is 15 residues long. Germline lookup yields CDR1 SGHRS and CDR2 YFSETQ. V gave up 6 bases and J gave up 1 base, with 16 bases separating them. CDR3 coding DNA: TGCGCCAGCATCGGGGGTCGGGAGTCGAACACTGAAGCTTTCTTT. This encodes CASIGGRESNTEAFF. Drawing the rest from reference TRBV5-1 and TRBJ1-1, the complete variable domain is KAGVTQTPRYLIKTRGQQVTLSCSPISGHRSVSWYQQTPGQGLQFLFEYFSETQRNKGNFPGRFSGRQFSNSRSEMNVSTLELGDSALYLCASIGGRESNTEAFFGQGTRLTVV.

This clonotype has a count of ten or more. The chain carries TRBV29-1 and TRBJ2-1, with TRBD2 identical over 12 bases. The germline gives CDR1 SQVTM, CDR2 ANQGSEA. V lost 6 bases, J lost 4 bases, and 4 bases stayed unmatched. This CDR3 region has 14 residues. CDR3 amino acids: CSVRGTSGYNEQFF. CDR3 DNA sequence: TGCAGCGTCCGAGGGACTAGCGGGTACAATGAGCAGTTCTTC.

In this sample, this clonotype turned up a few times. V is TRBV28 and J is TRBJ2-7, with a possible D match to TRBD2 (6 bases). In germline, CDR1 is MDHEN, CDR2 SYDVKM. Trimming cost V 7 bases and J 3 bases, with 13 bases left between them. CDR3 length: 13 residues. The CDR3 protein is CASTSGSLYEQYF. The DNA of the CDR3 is TGTGCCAGCACATCCGGGAGCCTCTACGAGCAGTACTTC.

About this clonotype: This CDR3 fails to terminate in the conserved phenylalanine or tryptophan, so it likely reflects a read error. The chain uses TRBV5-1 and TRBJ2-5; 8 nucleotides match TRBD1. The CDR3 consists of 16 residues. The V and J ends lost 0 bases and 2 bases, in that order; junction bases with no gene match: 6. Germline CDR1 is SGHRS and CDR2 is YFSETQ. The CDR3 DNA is TGCGCCAGCAGCTTGGCCGGCACAGGGGGTCAAGAGACCCAGTACTCC. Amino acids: CASSLAGTGGQETQYS.

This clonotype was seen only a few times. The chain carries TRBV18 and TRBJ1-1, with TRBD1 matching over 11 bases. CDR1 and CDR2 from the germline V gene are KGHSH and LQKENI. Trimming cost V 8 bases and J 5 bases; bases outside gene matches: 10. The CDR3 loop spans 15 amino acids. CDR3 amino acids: CASTGQGAPNTEAFF. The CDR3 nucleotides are TGTGCCAGCACCGGACAGGGGGCCCCGAATACTGAAGCTTTCTTT.

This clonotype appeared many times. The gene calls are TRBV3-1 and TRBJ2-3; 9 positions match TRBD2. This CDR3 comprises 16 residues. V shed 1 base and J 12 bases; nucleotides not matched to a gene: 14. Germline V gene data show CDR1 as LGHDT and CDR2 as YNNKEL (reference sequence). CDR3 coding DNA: TGTGCCAGCAGCCAAGGGACTAGCGCGAGCCACGGTACACAGTATTTT. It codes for CASSQGTSASHGTQYF.

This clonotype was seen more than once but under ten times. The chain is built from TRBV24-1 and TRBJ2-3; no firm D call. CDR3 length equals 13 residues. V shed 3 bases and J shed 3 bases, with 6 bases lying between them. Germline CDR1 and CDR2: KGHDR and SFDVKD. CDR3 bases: TGTGCCACCAGTGATAAGGGTACAGATACGCAGTATTTT. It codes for CATSDKGTDTQYF.

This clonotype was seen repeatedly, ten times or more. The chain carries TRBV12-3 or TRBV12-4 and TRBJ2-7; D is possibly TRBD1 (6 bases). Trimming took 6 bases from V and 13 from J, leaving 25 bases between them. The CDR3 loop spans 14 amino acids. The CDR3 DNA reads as TGTGCCAGCAGCGGAACGGAACAGGGACCACGGAGATACTTC. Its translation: CASSGTEQGPRRYF.

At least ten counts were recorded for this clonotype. The CDR3 DNA reads TGTGCCAGCAGTTCCCCGTTTGAAGAGCAGTTCTTC. This gives the protein CASSSPFEEQFF. This chain uses TRBV12-3 or TRBV12-4 with TRBJ2-1; D is unclear. Trimming left V 4 bases short and J 10 bases short, with 11 bases between. The CDR3 extends over 12 amino acids.

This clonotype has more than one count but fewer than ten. The CDR3, as DNA: TGTGCCAGCAGCAGCGCCATCTCTGGGGCCAACGTCCTGACTTTC. It is translated as CASSSAISGANVLTF. The rearrangement uses TRBV5-6 and TRBJ2-6; the D is unclear. This CDR3 has 15 residues. Per the germline V gene, CDR1 is SGHDT and CDR2 is YYEEEE. V was shortened by 4 bases and J by 0 bases, with 8 bases between the two germline ends.

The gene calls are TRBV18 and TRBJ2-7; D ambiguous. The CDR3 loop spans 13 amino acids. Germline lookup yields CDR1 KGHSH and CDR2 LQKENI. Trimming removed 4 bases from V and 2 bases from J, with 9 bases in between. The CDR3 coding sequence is TGTGCCAGCTCACGACCCGAGGCCTACGAGCAGTACTTC. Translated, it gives CASSRPEAYEQYF.